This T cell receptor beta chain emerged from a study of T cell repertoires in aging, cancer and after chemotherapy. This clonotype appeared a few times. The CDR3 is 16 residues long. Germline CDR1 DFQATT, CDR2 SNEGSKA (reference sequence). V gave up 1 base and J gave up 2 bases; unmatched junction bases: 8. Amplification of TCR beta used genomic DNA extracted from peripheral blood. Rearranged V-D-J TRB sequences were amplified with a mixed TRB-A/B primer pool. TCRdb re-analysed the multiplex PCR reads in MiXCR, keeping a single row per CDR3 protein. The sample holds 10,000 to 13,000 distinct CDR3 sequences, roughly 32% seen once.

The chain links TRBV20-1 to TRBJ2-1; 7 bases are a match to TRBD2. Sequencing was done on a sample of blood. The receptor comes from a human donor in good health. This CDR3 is CSARALAVSTYNEQFF. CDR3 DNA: TGCAGTGCTAGAGCTCTAGCGGTTTCGACCTACAATGAGCAGTTCTTC.